This T cell receptor (beta chain) was identified during a study of T-cell reconstitution after alpha-beta-depleted transplantation in children. Preparation of the TCRbeta library used unique molecular identifiers. TCRdb independently ran MiXCR on the PCR reads; one entry per CDR3 protein. The table has 350,000 to 500,000 distinct CDR3 sequences, about 45% seen once. This clonotype was detected many times. Its antigen is currently unknown. The V and J ends lost 4 bases and 12 bases, in that order; junction bases with no gene match: 9. The CDR3 spans 15 residues. CDR1 is SGHDN, CDR2 FVKESK, per germline. Study findings and constraints: Some patients' high day-60 TCRbeta diversity was traced to surviving recipient T cells and thymic progenitors. Newly made T cells mostly supplied T-cell counts and diversity one year after transplant. Reportedly, only several hundred clones from non-depleted graft cells drove alpha-beta T-cell counts at about two months.

This TCR derives from a girl aged 2-10 years with aplastic anemia, due to receive a stem cell transplant. The V gene is TRBV14, the J gene TRBJ1-6, with 10 bases matching TRBD1. The sample in question was PBMCs, obtained before TCRalphabeta/CD19-depleted stem cell transplant. The CDR3, as DNA: TGTGCCAGCAGCCCCCGGGACAGGGGTATCGGACCCCTCCACTTT. This translates into CASSPRDRGIGPLHF.